Each of the 15 T cell receptor beta chains below was sequenced from the same sample in a study of T cells in women clearing cervical HPV infection. The protocol was immunoSEQ multiplex PCR, while the TCRdb copy is restricted to in-frame clones and leaves out a portion. Found here are about 39,000 clones; the top ten clones hold 6.4%. Sequenced input: blood buffy coat. These receptors all stem from a woman between 18 and 70 years old with a cervical HPV16 infection that either progressed to CIN3+ or cleared (not recorded which).

In regard to this clone: The observed sequence ends 3 residues before the CDR3 terminus, with the missing tail filled in from the germline J gene. The genes are TRBV7-7 and TRBJ2-3, with D uncertain. Germline V gene data show CDR1 as SSHAT and CDR2 as FNYEAQ (reference sequence). CDR3 length: 15 amino acids. The CDR3 loop is CASSLGLTFKETQYF. CDR3 DNA, as far as it was read: TGTGCCAGCAGCTTAGGCTTGACTTTTAAAGAGACG.

Of note for this clone: The CDR3 extends 3 residues past the end of the read, so its final part is completed from the germline J gene. The rearrangement links TRBV11-2 to TRBJ2-2, with D maybe TRBD1 (6 bases). Germline assignment: CDR1 SGHAT and CDR2 FQNNGV. The CDR3 is made up of 15 amino acids. Between the trimmed V and J ends, which lost 5 bases and 7 bases, there was a span of 17 bases. The CDR3 loop reads CASSGSLGGGGELFF. The covered CDR3 bases are TGTGCCAGCAGCGGTAGCCTTGGGGGCGGCGGGGAG.

About this clone itself: The missing CDR3 end, 3 residues past where the read stops, is filled in from the germline J gene. The chain recombines TRBV20-1 with TRBJ2-3; possible D gene TRBD1, 6 bases. The germline V gene encodes CDR1 DFQATT and CDR2 SNEGSKA (reference sequence). The CDR3 is 13 residues long. CDR3 sequence: CSARKAGEETQYF. Incomplete CDR3 DNA: TGCAGTGCTAGAAAGGCAGGGGAAGAGACG.

For this clone: The read falls 3 residues short of the CDR3 end, and the missing part is taken from the germline J gene. The chain uses TRBV12-3 or TRBV12-4 and TRBJ2-1; possible D gene TRBD2, 7 bases. This CDR3 comprises 15 residues. Trimming shortened V by 6 bases and J by 2 bases, and 14 bases separated the two germline ends. The CDR3 bases that were read are TGTGCCAGCAGCTCCCGGGGGGCCACCTACAATGAG. Translating gives CASSSRGATYNE. The full CDR3 is CASSSRGATYNEQFF.

Remarks on this clone: The read comes to an end 3 residues before the CDR3 does, leaving the germline J gene to fill in the end. V usage is TRBV18 and J usage is TRBJ1-1; tentatively, D is TRBD1 (5 bases). The V end was cut by 6 bases, the J end by 3 bases, with 11 bases between. Germline V gives CDR1 KGHSH, CDR2 LQKENI. There are 13 residues in the CDR3. The sequenced CDR3 bases are TGTGCCAGCTCCAAGGTAGGGGACACTGAA. This encodes CASSKVGDTE. The CDR3 as a whole reads CASSKVGDTEAFF. Together with reference TRBV18 and TRBJ1-1, the CDR3 gives the full variable domain: NAGVMQNPRHLVRRRGQEARLRCSPMKGHSHVYWYRQLPEEGLKFMVYLQKENIIDESGMPKERFSAEFPKEGPSILRIQQVVRGDSAAYFCASSKVGDTEAFFGQGTRLTVV.

Note on this clone: The missing CDR3 end, 3 residues past where the read stops, is filled in from the germline J gene. The chain has TRBV5-6 and TRBJ2-3; TRBD2 agrees at 7 bases. The CDR3 contains 15 residues. CDR1 SGHDT and CDR2 YYEEEE come from the germline V gene. Trimming at V came to 3 bases and at J to 2 bases, leaving 6 bases not matched to a gene. The CDR3 bases that were read are TGTGCCAGCAGCTCGCTAGCGGTCCTCACAGATACG. Its translation: CASSSLAVLTDT. The full CDR3 protein reads CASSSLAVLTDTQYF.

A word on this clone: The sequenced fragment ends 3 residues before the CDR3 boundary, so the rest is inferred from the germline J gene. The rearrangement links TRBV2 to TRBJ2-2, with TRBD1 identical over 7 bases. The CDR3 consists of 15 residues. In germline, CDR1 is SNHLY, CDR2 FYNNEI. The trim removed 4 bases at V and 7 bases at J, leaving 9 bases unmatched. The CDR3 loop reads CASSVRQGGNGELFF. The sequenced part of the CDR3 DNA is TGTGCCAGCAGTGTCCGACAGGGCGGCAACGGGGAG.

A note on this clone: The missing CDR3 end, 3 residues past where the read stops, is filled in from the germline J gene. V gene TRBV19 combines with J gene TRBJ2-1; tentatively, D is TRBD2 (6 bases). With 3 bases removed from V and 8 bases from J, the gap between germline ends came to 11 bases. Germline-derived CDR1 and CDR2 are LNHDA and SQIVND (reference sequence). This CDR3 contains 13 residues. Incomplete CDR3 DNA: TGTGCCAGTAGTATCCCCGGGACTTATGAG. Protein: CASSIPGTYE. The full CDR3 protein reads CASSIPGTYEQFF.

Comments on this clone: The read falls 3 residues short of the CDR3 end, and the missing part is taken from the germline J gene. The chain uses TRBV7-9 and TRBJ2-7; D is perhaps TRBD2 (6 bases). The CDR3 runs 14 residues. Germline V gene sequence: CDR1 SEHNR, CDR2 FQNEAQ (reference sequence). V lost 4 bases, J lost 4 bases, and 14 bases lay in between. The sequenced CDR3 bases are TGTGCCAGCAGCTCCGGGACTCTGGGGTACGAG. Its protein is CASSSGTLGYE. The whole CDR3 is CASSSGTLGYEQYF. The full variable domain, rest sourced from reference TRBV7-9 and TRBJ2-7, is DTGVSQNPRHKITKRGQNVTFRCDPISEHNRLYWYRQTLGQGPEFLTYFQNEAQLEKSRLLSDRFSAERPKGSFSTLEIQRTEQGDSAMYLCASSSGTLGYEQYFGPGTRLTVT.

Turning to this clone: The read terminates 3 residues before the CDR3 end, so the remaining end is supplied by the germline J gene. The rearrangement joins TRBV6-2 or TRBV6-3 to TRBJ2-7, with D uncertain. The germline V gene has CDR1 MNHEY and CDR2 SVGEGT. V was shortened by 5 bases and J by 6 bases, with 11 bases between the two germline ends. The CDR3 runs 12 residues. The CDR3 DNA, read in part, is TGTGCCAGCAGTCTCAGTGTTCGCGAG. It yields the protein CASSLSVRE. The whole CDR3 sequence reads CASSLSVREQYF.

Concerning this clone: The sequenced fragment ends 3 residues before the CDR3 boundary, so the rest is inferred from the germline J gene. The rearrangement joins TRBV10-1 to TRBJ2-2, with TRBD2 matching 12 bases. The CDR3 runs 16 residues. V dropped 5 bases and J dropped 5; count of bases not matched to a gene: 6. CDR1 and CDR2 from the germline V gene are WNHNN and SYGVQD (reference sequence). The covered CDR3 bases are TGCGCCAGCAGTTGGGGACTAGCGGGCATGACCGGGGAG. This codes for CASSWGLAGMTGE. The full CDR3 reads CASSWGLAGMTGELFF.

In the case of this clone: The read ends 3 residues before the CDR3 terminus; that terminus is restored from the germline J gene. The V and J genes are TRBV5-1 and TRBJ1-6; the D gene is possibly TRBD1 (5 bases). The V and J ends lost 5 bases and 4 bases respectively, with 10 bases between them. This CDR3 region has 14 residues. Per germline, CDR1 SGHRS and CDR2 YFSETQ. The part of the CDR3 DNA that was read is TGCGCCAGCAGATCGGGGGTTTATAATTCACCC. Translated, it gives CASRSGVYNSP. The whole CDR3 protein is CASRSGVYNSPLHF.

Turning to this clone: The CDR3 extends 3 residues past the end of the read, so its final part is completed from the germline J gene. The rearrangement uses TRBV12-3 or TRBV12-4 and TRBJ2-3; D unclear. There are 13 residues in the CDR3. Trimming removed 2 bases from V and 2 bases from J, with 5 bases in between. Partial CDR3 DNA: TGTGCCAGCAGTTTACGCGACACAGATACG. Encoded protein: CASSLRDTDT. The entire CDR3 is CASSLRDTDTQYF.

This clone is labeled medium-sized based on frequency. From the germline J gene comes the end of the CDR3, since the read stops 3 residues before it. This chain joins TRBV18 and TRBJ2-3, with 12 bases fitting TRBD2. The V and J ends lost 6 bases and 3 bases, in that order; junction bases with no gene match: 7. CDR3 length: 16 residues. The germline CDR1 and CDR2 sequences are KGHSH and LQKENI. This CDR3 is CASSQTSGSFTDTQYF. The DNA read from the CDR3 is TGTGCCAGCTCCCAGACTAGCGGGAGTTTTACAGATACG.

About this clone itself: The CDR3 end is not reached by the read, which stops 3 residues before it; the germline J gene fills it in. The chain combines TRBV4-1 with TRBJ2-7; D is ambiguous. V lost 3 bases, J lost 3 bases, and 6 bases lay in between. Germline CDR1 is MGHRA and CDR2 is YSYEKL. This CDR3 has 12 residues. CDR3 DNA, as far as it was read: TGCGCCAGCAGCCAGGCTGGCTACGAG. Its translation is CASSQAGYE. In full, the CDR3 is CASSQAGYEQYF.